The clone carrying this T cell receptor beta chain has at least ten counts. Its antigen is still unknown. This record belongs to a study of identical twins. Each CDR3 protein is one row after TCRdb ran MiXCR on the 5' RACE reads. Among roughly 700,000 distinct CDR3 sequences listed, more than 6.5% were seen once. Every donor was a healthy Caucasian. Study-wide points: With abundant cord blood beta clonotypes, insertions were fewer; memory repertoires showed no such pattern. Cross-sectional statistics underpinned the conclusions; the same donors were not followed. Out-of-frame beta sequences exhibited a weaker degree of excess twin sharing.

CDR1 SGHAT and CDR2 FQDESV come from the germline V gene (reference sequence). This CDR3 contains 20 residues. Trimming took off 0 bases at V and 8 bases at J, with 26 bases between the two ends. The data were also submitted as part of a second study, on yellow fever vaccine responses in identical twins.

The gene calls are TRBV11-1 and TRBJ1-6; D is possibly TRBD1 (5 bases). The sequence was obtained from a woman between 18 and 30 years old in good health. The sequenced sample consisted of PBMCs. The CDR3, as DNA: TGTGCCAGCAGCTTAGCCTCTTCAACCGGGACGCCGGGTGGCCATTCACCCCTCCACTTT. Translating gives CASSLASSTGTPGGHSPLHF.